This TCR beta chain was observed in a study of T cells expressing NK-cell markers. Study in general: In sorted CD3+CD56+NKG2C+, CD3+CD56+NKG2C- and CD3+CD56-NKG2C+ T cells, TCR beta repertoires were obtained. HCMV seropositivity marked most of the eight sequenced donors; one was seronegative. Study results and limitations: Expanded NKG2C+ T cell clones were not confirmed as HCMV-specific.

Beta-chain TCR cDNA was generated via 5'RACE template switching with UMIs. TCRdb re-called the 5' RACE reads; one entry per CDR3 protein, DNA not given. The table for this sample gives about 450,000 distinct CDR3 sequences. As for this clonotype: Its antigen is as yet unknown.

The sequenced sample was blood T cells: a sorted CD56 or NKG2C T cell subset, CD4+ or CD8+ T cells, or bulk PBMC T cells (not recorded which). This clonotype was sampled from a woman aged 18 to 75 in good health.

This chain's CDR3 is CASSSPVPLGSEAFF. The chain combines TRBV7-9 with TRBJ1-1; lacking DNA, the TRBD1 call made by TCRdb goes unchecked. Per germline, CDR1 SEHNR and CDR2 FQNEAQ (reference sequence). CDR3 size: 15 residues.